The TCR beta chain described here comes from a study of Ad26.COV2.S vaccination and SARS-CoV-2 variants. The study, taken as a whole, reports: It was reported that spike-specific CD8+ and CD4+ T cell responses were substantially broad after vaccination. Non-spike TCR breadth showed similarity between vaccine and placebo recipients. From the TCR breadth and depth analyses, total T cell responses may have been underestimated. Placebo recipients showed lower spike-specific TCR breadth than vaccinees.

Trimming pared 0 bases from V and 3 bases from J, leaving 9 bases between. This CDR3 has 14 amino acids. From germline, CDR1 is LNHNV and CDR2 YYDKDF (reference sequence). A remark on this clone: Antigen unknown.

Using immunoSEQ multiplex PCR, the repertoire was profiled, and TCRdb retains in-frame clones only, with some absent. The repertoire includes roughly 180,000 clones, approximately 90% of them detected once, and less than 6% sits in the top ten. This TCR came from a human donor who had recovered from COVID-19. Sequencing used peripheral blood, obtained after recovery from COVID-19. The rearrangement uses TRBV15 and TRBJ2-7; perhaps TRBD2 as D (6 bases). The CDR3 is CATSRDDGSYEQYF. The CDR3 bases are TGTGCCACCAGCAGAGATGACGGGAGCTACGAGCAGTACTTC.